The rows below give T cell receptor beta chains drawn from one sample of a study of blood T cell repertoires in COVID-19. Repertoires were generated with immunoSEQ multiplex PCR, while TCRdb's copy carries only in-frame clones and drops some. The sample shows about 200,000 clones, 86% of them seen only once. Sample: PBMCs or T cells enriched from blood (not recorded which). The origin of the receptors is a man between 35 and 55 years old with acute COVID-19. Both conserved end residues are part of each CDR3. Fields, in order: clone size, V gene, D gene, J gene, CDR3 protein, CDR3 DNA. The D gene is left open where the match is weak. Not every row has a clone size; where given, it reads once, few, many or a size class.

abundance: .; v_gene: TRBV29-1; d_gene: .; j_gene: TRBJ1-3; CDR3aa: CSVATGLKGNTIYF; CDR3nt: TGCAGCGTTGCAACAGGGTTGAAAGGAAACACCATATATTTT
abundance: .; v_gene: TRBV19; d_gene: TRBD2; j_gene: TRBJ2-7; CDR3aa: CASKLTSGSGYEQYF; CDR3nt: TGTGCCAGTAAACTGACTAGCGGGAGTGGGTACGAGCAGTACTTC
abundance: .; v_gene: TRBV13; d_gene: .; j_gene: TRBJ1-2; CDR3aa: CASSLPHRESGYTF; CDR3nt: TGTGCCAGCAGCTTACCCCACCGGGAATCCGGCTACACCTTC
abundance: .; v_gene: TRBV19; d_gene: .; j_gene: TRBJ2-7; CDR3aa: CASSVSLAHEQYF; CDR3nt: TGTGCCAGTAGTGTTAGTCTAGCCCACGAGCAGTACTTC
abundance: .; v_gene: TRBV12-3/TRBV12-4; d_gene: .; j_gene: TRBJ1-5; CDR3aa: CASSFQVGPQHF; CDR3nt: TGTGCCAGCAGTTTCCAGGTTGGGCCCCAGCATTTT
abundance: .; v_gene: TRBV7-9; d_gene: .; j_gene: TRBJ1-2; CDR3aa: CASSLKYRVSGNYGYTF; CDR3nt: TGTGCCAGCAGCTTGAAGTACAGGGTATCCGGGAACTATGGCTACACCTTC
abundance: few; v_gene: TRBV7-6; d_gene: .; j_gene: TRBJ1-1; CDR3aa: CASSQIVEVATEAFF; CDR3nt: TGTGCCAGCAGCCAAATAGTAGAGGTCGCCACTGAAGCTTTCTTT
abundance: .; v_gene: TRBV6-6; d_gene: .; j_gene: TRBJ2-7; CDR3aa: CASSYPGDQHEQYF; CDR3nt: TGTGCCAGCAGTTACCCGGGAGACCAGCACGAGCAGTACTTC
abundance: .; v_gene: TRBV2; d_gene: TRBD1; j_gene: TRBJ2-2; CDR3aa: CASNDRGEPAGELFF; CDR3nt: TGTGCCAGCAACGACAGGGGAGAACCGGCCGGGGAGCTGTTTTTT
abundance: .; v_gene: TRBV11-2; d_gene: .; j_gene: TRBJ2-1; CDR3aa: CASSLRDFYNEQFF; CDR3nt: TGTGCCAGCAGCTTACGGGACTTCTACAATGAGCAGTTCTTC
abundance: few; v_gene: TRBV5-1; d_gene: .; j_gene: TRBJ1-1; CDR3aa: CASSPLGQGNTEAFF; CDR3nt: TGCGCCAGCAGCCCCCTGGGCCAAGGGAACACTGAAGCTTTCTTT
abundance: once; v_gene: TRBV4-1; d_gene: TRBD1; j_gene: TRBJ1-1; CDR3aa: CASSRGTATEAFF; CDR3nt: TGCGCCAGCAGCCGAGGGACAGCCACTGAAGCTTTCTTT
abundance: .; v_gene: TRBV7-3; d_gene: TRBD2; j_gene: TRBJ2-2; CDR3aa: CASSTRLAGVGELFF; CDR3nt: TGTGCCAGCAGCACCCGACTAGCGGGAGTAGGGGAGCTGTTTTTT
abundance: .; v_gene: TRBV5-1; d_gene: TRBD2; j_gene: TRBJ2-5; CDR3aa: CASTRRASGVQETQYF; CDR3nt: TGCGCCAGCACCCGCCGCGCTAGCGGAGTACAAGAGACCCAGTACTTC
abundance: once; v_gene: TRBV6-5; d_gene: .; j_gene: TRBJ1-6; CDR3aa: CASTASVLSPLHF; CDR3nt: TGTGCCAGCACCGCGTCGGTTCTTTCACCCCTCCACTTT
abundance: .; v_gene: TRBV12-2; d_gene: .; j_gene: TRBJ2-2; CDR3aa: CASRLDNGELFF; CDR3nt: TGTGCAAGTCGCTTAGACAACGGGGAGCTGTTTTTT
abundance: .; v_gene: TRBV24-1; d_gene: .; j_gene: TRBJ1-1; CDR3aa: CATSDPGNTEAFF; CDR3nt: TGTGCCACCAGTGATCCAGGGAACACTGAAGCTTTCTTT
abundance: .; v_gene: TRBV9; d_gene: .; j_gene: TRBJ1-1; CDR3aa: CASSVGLQNTEAFF; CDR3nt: TGTGCCAGCAGCGTGGGACTCCAGAACACTGAAGCTTTCTTT
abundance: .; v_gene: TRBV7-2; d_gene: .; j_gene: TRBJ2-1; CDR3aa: CASSLAIGRGFF; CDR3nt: TGTGCCAGCAGCTTAGCGATAGGGCGGGGATTCTTC
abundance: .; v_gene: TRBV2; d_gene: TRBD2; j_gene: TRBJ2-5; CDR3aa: CASSILAGEETQYF; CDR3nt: TGTGCCAGCAGTATATTAGCGGGAGAAGAGACCCAGTACTTC
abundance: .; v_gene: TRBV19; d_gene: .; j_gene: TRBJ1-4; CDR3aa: CASSYGVNEKLFF; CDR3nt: TGTGCCAGTAGTTACGGAGTTAATGAAAAACTGTTTTTT